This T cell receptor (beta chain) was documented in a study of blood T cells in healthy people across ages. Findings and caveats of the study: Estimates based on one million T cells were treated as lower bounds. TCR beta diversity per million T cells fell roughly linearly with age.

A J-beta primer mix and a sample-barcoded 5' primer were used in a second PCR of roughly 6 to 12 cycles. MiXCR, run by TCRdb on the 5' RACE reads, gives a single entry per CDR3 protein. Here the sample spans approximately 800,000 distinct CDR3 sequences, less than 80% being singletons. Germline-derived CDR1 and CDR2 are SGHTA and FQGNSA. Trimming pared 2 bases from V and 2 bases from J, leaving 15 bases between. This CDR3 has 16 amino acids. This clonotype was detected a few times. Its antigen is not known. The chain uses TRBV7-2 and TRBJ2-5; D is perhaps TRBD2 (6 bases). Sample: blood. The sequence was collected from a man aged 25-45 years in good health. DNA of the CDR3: TGTGCCAGCAGCTTATCCCTGGGTAGCGGACAAGAGACCCAGTACTTC. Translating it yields CASSLSLGSGQETQYF.